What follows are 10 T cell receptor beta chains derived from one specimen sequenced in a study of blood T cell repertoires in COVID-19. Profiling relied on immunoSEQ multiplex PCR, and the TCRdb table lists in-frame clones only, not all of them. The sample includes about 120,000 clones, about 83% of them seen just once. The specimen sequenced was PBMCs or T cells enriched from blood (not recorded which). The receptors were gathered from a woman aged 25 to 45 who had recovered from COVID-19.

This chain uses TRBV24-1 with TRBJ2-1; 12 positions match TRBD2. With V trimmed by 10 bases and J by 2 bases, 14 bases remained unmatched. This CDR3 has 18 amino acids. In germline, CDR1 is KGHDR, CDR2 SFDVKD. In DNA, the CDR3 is TGTGCCACACAACCGGGACTAGCGGGCGATGGTCCCTACAATGAGCAGTTCTTC. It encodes CATQPGLAGDGPYNEQFF.

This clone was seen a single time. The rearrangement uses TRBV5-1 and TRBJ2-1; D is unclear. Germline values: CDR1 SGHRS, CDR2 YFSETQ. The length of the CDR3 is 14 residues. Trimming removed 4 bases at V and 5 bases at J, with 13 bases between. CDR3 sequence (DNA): TGCGCCAGCAGCGCCCGAACGGTCAACAATGAGCAGTTCTTC. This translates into CASSARTVNNEQFF.

The CDR3 sequence is CASSFELAGTEAFF. The CDR3 DNA is TGTGCCAGCAGTTTTGAGTTGGCGGGCACTGAAGCTTTCTTT. V and J are TRBV28 and TRBJ1-1; D is undetermined. The germline V and J ends were trimmed by 3 bases and 4 bases, with 12 bases remaining between them. The CDR3 is 14 amino acids. Germline assignment: CDR1 MDHEN and CDR2 SYDVKM. The full variable domain, in which reference TRBV28 and TRBJ1-1 provide the parts outside the CDR3, is DVKVTQSSRYLVKRTGEKVFLECVQDMDHENMFWYRQDPGLGLRLIYFSYDVKMKEKGDIPEGYSVSREKKERFSLILESASTNQTSMYLCASSFELAGTEAFFGQGTRLTVV.

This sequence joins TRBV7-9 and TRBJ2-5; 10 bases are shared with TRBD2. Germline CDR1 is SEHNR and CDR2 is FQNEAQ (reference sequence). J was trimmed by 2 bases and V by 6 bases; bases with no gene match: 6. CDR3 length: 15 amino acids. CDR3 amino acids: CASSIGLADQETQYF. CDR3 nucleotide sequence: TGTGCCAGCAGTATCGGACTAGCGGATCAAGAGACCCAGTACTTC.

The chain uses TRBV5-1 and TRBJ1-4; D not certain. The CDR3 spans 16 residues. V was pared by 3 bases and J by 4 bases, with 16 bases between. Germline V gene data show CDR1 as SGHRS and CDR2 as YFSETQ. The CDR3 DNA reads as TGCGCCAGCAGCTCTAATTTGACACCACTTAATGAAAAACTGTTTTTT. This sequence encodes CASSSNLTPLNEKLFF.

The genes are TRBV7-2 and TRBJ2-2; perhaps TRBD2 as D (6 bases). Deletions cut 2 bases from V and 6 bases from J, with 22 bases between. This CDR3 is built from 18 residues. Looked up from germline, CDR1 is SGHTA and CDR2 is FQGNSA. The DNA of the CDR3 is TGTGCCAGCAGCTTAAATCCCCGGGGTAGCGGATGGCCCGGGGAGCTGTTTTTT. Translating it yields CASSLNPRGSGWPGELFF.

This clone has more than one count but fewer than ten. CDR3 coding DNA: TGTGCCACCACCAAGGGGACAGACCTGGACTACACCTTC. This translates into CATTKGTDLDYTF. This chain joins TRBV28 and TRBJ1-2, with TRBD1 matching 7 bases. CDR3 length equals 13 residues. The germline gives CDR1 MDHEN, CDR2 SYDVKM. The trim removed 10 bases at V and 10 bases at J, leaving 15 bases unmatched.

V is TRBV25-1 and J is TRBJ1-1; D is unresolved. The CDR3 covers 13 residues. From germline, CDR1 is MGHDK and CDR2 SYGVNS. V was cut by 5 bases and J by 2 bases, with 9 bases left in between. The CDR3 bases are TGTGCCAGCAGTAGCGCCTTCAACACTGAAGCTTTCTTT. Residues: CASSSAFNTEAFF.

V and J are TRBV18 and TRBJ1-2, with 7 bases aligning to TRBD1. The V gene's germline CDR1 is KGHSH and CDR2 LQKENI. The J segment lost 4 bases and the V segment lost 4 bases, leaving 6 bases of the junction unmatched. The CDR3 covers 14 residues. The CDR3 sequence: CASSLRQGTYGYTF. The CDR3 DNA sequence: TGTGCCAGCTCACTCCGACAGGGAACCTATGGCTACACCTTC.

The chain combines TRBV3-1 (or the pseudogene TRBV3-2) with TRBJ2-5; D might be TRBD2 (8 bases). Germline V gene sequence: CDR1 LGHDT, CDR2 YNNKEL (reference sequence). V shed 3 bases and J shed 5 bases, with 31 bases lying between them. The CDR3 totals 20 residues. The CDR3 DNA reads TGTGCCAGCAGCCACCGACCTCTCAGGGGGAGAGCGGGAGAGGGGGAGACCCAGTACTTC. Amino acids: CASSHRPLRGRAGEGETQYF.